Here is one T cell receptor beta chain with its context. What antigen it recognizes has not been identified. No quality values exist for individual bases; no much larger clone is one base distant. What this sample's time point label stands for: blood at routine non-recurrence follow-up after resection. TCR sequencing used whole RNA extracted from tumor and nontumor lung tissue, or from cryopreserved PBMC samples, without cell sorting. Only patients for whom sufficient RNA was available from at least two tumor regions were selected for TCR sequencing. This specimen belongs to a study of spatial heterogeneity in lung cancer (dated by TCRdb to about 2019). In the study overall: Donors were about 70 patients with early-stage, untreated non-small cell lung cancer from the lung TRACERx cohort. Follow-up PBMC samples were sequenced whenever available, with a median time to follow-up of 2 to 3 years after resection. Beta-chain transcripts were consistently detected in greater numbers than alpha-chain transcripts, which likely reflected higher beta-chain transcript abundance. In the raw uncorrected reads, each unique combination of TCR and UMI appeared on average more than ten times. In non-small cell lung cancer, the study made a quantitative comparison of TCR alpha and beta repertoires among multiple tumor regions, matched nontumor lung and blood. The study linked features of the TCR repertoire to counts of nonsynonymous mutations, which were determined by whole-exome sequencing of tumor tissue. Both alpha and beta chains were TCR-sequenced in samples taken at surgery, namely 220 tumor regions, around 64 matched nontumor lung samples and a few dozen PBMC samples. On the study overall, not on this receptor specifically: Ubiquitous expanded tumor TCRs were detected in blood more often at tumor resection than at routine follow-up. Only around 14 patients were included in the comparisons of baseline and follow-up blood repertoires. Additional single-cell paired TCR alpha and beta sequencing was considered necessary to confirm, at a functional level, the hypothesis that regional TCRs recognize regional mutations.

Library preparation was by 5' RACE. For sequencing, a NextSeq 500 was employed. To allow correction of PCR and sequencing errors, the TCR library protocol tagged every TCR cDNA molecule with a unique molecular identifier. Per the source publication's procedure: TCR identification, UMI-based error correction and CDR3 extraction were performed with Decombinator tools. TCRs above a frequency of 2 per 1,000, corresponding to the top 1% of the tumor frequency distribution, were defined as expanded. Renyi diversity was computed with the R vegan package after each repertoire had been subsampled 100 times to 5,000 TCRs. CDR3 similarity networks were constructed using string-kernel similarity of amino acid triplets, with links drawn between CDR3s whose pairwise similarity was above 0.82. Through fastp at Q25 and MiXCR, TCRdb rebuilt clones from the public reads, retaining in-frame beta chains. Here each entry gathers all rows of one CDR3 protein and keeps the most common genes and DNA. The V and J calls here are based on TCRdb, not the publication. The sample records more than 75,000 distinct CDR3 sequences, 15% to 20% of which are singletons. The top ten hold about a fifth of the sample.

This TCR was sampled from a male donor with early-stage non-small cell lung cancer. The input for sequencing was PBMCs, taken at follow-up.

The DNA is TGCAGTGCTAGCGAGTCAGGAGGCAATCAGCCCCAGCATTTT. This translates into CSASESGGNQPQHF. This receptor chain uses TRBV20-1 and TRBJ1-5; the D gene cannot be resolved reliably. The V end loses 3 bases and the J end loses 2 bases, and a stretch of 11 bases separates them. The CDR3 has 14 amino acids, counting the end cysteine and phenylalanine. This entry keeps only the CDR3 DNA: 42 bases, framed from base 1. The germline V gene encodes CDR1 DFQATT and CDR2 SNEGSKA (reference sequence).